This TCR beta chain originates from a study of T-cell reconstitution after alpha-beta-depleted transplantation in children. Unique molecular identifiers featured in how the TCRbeta library was prepared. MiXCR, run by TCRdb on the PCR reads, gives a single entry per CDR3 protein. This table has approximately 100,000 distinct CDR3 sequences, 12% appearing once. CDR1 and CDR2 (germline): LGHNA, YNFKEQ. The CDR3 has 13 amino acids. V lost 1 base to trimming and J lost 7 bases, with 8 bases between them. This clonotype was observed at least ten times. This rearrangement joins TRBV4-2 to TRBJ1-5, with D uncertain. The sample was PBMCs from the stem cell graft donor, taken from the stem cell graft. This TCR was recovered from a human donor who donated a stem cell graft to a child with inherited bone marrow failure. CDR3 sequence: CASSQVGGQPQHF. Written as DNA, the CDR3 is TGTGCCAGCAGCCAAGTAGGCGGGCAGCCCCAGCATTTT.